This TCR beta chain derives from a study of patients and donors after allogeneic stem cell transplantation. The table lists this clonotype with many counts. TCRdb re-analysed the RT-PCR reads in MiXCR, keeping a single row per CDR3 protein. In the table there are approximately 150,000 distinct CDR3 sequences, roughly 24% of which are singletons. Germline V gene data show CDR1 as SGHRS and CDR2 as YFSETQ. V was cut by 1 base and J by 4 bases, with 5 bases left in between. This CDR3 has 13 amino acids. The J gene is TRBJ1-4, the V gene TRBV5-1; D is uncertain. This sequence originates from a human donor who was either an allogeneic HSCT recipient or a stem cell or donor lymphocyte infusion donor (not recorded which). It is not recorded whose cells these are; they may come from a transplant donor. Specimen: blood, either unsorted or a sorted T cell fraction (not recorded which). The CDR3 region is CASSLIGNEKLFF. The CDR3 DNA reads TGCGCCAGCAGCTTGATAGGTAATGAAAAACTGTTTTTT.